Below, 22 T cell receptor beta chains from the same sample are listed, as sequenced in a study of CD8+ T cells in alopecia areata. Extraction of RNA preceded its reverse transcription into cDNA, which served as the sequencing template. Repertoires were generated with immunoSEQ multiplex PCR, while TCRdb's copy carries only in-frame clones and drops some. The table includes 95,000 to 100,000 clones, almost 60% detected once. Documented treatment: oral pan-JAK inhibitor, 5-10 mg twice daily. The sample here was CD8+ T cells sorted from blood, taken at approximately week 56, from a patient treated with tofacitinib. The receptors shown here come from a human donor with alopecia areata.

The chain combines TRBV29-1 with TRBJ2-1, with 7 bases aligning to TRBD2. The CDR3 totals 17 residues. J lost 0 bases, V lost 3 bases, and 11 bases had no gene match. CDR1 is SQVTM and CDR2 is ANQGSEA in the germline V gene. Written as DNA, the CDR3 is TGCAGCGTTGATGGCAGGGAGGGAATGAGCTCCTACAATGAGCAGTTCTTC. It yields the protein CSVDGREGMSSYNEQFF.

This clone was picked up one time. The CDR3, as DNA: TGTGCCAGTCAGGGGGTTTCACCCCTCCACTTT. Amino acid sequence: CASQGVSPLHF. The rearrangement joins TRBV2 to TRBJ1-6, with 7 bases identical to TRBD1. This CDR3 region has 11 residues. V was pared by 9 bases and J by 9 bases, with 2 bases of the junction left unmatched. Germline-derived CDR1 and CDR2 are SNHLY and FYNNEI. Drawing the rest from reference TRBV2 and TRBJ1-6, the complete variable domain is EPEVTQTPSHQVTQMGQEVILRCVPISNHLYFYWYRQILGQKVEFLVSFYNNEISEKSEIFDDQFSVERPDGSNFTLKIRSTKLEDSAMYFCASQGVSPLHFGNGTRLTVT.

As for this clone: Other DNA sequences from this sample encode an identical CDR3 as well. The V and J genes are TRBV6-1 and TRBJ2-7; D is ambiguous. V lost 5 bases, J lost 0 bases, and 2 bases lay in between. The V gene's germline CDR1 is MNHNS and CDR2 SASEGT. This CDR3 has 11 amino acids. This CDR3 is CASSHSYEQYF. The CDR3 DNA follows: TGTGCCAGCAGTCACTCCTACGAGCAGTACTTC.

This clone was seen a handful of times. The CDR3 region is CSVEYGSANTGELFF. CDR3 DNA: TGCAGCGTTGAATACGGCAGTGCGAACACCGGGGAGCTGTTTTTT. The chain is built from TRBV29-1 and TRBJ2-2; D is ambiguous. V lost 2 bases to trimming and J lost 0 bases, with 10 bases between them. The CDR3 loop spans 15 amino acids. CDR1 and CDR2 from the germline V gene are SQVTM and ANQGSEA.

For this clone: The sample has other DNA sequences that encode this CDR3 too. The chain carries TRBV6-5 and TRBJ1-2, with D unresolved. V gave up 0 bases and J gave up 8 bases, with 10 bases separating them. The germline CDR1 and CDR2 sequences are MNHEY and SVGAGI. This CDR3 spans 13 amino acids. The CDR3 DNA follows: TGTGCCAGCAGTTACTCGAGCCTTTACGGCTACACCTTC. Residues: CASSYSSLYGYTF.

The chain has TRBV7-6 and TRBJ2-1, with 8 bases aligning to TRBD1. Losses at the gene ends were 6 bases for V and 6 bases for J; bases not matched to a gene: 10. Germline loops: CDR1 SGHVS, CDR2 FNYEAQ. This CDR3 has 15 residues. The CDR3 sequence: CASRHGQGLGNEQFF. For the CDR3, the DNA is TGTGCCAGCAGACACGGACAGGGTCTGGGCAATGAGCAGTTCTTC.

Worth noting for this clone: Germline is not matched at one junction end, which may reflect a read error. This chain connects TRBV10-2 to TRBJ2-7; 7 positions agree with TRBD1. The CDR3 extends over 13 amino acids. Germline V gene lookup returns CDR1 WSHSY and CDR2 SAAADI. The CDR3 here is CASSELGQTFKDF. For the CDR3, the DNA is TGCGCCAGCAGTGAGTTGGGACAGACCTTTAAGGACTTC.

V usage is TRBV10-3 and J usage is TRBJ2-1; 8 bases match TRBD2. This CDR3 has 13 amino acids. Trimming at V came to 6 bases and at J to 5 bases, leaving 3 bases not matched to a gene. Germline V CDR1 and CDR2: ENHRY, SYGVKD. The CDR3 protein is CAIRIAGNNEQFF. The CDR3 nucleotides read TGTGCCATCAGAATAGCGGGGAACAATGAGCAGTTCTTC.

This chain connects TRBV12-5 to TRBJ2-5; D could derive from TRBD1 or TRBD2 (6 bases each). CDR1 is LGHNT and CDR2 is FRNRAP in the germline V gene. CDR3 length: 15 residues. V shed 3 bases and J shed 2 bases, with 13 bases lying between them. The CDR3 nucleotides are TGTGCTAGTGGTTTAAGGGGGGACGGGCAAGAGACCCAGTACTTC. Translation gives CASGLRGDGQETQYF.

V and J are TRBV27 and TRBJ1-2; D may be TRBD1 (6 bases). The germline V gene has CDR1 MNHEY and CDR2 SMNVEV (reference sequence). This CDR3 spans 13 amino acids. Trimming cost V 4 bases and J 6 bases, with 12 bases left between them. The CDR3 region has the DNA TGTGCCAGCAGTTCACAGGGAAGGAATGGCTACACCTTC. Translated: CASSSQGRNGYTF.

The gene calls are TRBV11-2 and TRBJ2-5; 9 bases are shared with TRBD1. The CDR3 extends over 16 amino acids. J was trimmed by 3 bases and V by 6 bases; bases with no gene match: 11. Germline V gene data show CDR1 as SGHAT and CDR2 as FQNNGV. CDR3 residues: CASSGGTGHKEETQYF. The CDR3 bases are TGTGCCAGCAGTGGTGGGACAGGGCATAAGGAAGAGACCCAGTACTTC.

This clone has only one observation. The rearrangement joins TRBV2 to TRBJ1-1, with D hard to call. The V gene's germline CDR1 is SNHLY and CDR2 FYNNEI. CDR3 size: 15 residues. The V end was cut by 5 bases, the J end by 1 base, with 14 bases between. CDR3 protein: CASSNQFSENTEAFF. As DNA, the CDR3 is TGTGCCAGCAGTAACCAGTTTTCGGAGAACACTGAAGCTTTCTTT.

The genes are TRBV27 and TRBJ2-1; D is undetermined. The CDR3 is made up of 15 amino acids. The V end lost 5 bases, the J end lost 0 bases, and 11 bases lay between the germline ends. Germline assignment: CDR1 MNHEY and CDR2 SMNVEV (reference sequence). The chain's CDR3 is CASSTQLSSYNEQFF. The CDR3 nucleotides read TGTGCCAGCAGTACCCAGTTGAGCTCCTACAATGAGCAGTTCTTC.

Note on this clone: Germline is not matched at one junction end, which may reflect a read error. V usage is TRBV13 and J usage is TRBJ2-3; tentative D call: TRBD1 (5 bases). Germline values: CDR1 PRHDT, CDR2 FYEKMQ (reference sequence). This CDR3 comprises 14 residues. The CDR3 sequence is CASSLGHSTDTQYF. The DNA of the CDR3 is TGTGCCAGCAGCCTAGGACATTCCACAGATACGCAGTATTTT.

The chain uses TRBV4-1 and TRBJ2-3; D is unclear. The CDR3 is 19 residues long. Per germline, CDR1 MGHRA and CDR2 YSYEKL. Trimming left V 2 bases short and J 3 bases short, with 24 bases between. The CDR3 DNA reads TGCGCCAGCAGCCAAAAGATCCTCACCGGGTGGGCACATACAGATACGCAGTATTTT. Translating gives CASSQKILTGWAHTDTQYF.

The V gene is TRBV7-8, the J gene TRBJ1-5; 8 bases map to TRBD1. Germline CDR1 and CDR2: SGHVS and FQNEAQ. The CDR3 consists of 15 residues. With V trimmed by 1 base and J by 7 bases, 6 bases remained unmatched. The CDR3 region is CASSLGRGLWQPQHF. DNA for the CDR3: TGTGCCAGCAGCTTAGGCAGGGGGCTCTGGCAGCCCCAGCATTTT.

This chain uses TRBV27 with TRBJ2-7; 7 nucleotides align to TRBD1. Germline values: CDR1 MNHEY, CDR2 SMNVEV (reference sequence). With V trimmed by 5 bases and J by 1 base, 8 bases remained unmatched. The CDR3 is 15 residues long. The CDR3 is CASSTRTGQSYEQYF. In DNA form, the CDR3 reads TGTGCCAGCAGTACCCGGACAGGACAATCCTACGAGCAGTACTTC.

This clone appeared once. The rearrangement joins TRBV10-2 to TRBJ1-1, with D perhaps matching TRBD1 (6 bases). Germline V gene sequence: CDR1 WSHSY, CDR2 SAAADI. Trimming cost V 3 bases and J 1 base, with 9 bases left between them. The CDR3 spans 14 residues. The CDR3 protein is CASSEGGRNTEAFF. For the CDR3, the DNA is TGCGCCAGCAGTGAAGGGGGGAGGAACACTGAAGCTTTCTTT.

The CDR3 is CASSPGAGELFF. In nucleotides, the CDR3 is TGTGCCAGCAGCCCCGGAGCCGGGGAGCTGTTTTTT. The chain joins TRBV11-2 to TRBJ2-2; D is uncertain. V lost 5 bases, J lost 6 bases, and 7 bases lay in between. The CDR3 spans 12 residues. Germline lookup yields CDR1 SGHAT and CDR2 FQNNGV.

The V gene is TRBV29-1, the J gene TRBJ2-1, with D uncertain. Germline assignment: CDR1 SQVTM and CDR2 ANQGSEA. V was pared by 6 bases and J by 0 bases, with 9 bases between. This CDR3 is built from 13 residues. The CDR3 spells CSVGMSSYNEQFF. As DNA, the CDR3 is TGCAGCGTGGGCATGAGCTCCTACAATGAGCAGTTCTTC.

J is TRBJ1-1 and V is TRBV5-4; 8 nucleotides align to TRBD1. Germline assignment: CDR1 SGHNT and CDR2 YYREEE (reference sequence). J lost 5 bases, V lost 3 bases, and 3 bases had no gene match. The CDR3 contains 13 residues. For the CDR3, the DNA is TGTGCCAGCAGCTATACAGGGGGTACTGAAGCTTTCTTT. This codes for CASSYTGGTEAFF.

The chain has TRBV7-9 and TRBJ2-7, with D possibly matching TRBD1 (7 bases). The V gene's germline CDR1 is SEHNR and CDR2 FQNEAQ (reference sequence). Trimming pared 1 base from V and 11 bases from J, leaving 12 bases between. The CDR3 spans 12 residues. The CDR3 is CASSLGRGDKYF. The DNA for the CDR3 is TGTGCCAGCAGCTTAGGCAGGGGGGATAAGTACTTC.